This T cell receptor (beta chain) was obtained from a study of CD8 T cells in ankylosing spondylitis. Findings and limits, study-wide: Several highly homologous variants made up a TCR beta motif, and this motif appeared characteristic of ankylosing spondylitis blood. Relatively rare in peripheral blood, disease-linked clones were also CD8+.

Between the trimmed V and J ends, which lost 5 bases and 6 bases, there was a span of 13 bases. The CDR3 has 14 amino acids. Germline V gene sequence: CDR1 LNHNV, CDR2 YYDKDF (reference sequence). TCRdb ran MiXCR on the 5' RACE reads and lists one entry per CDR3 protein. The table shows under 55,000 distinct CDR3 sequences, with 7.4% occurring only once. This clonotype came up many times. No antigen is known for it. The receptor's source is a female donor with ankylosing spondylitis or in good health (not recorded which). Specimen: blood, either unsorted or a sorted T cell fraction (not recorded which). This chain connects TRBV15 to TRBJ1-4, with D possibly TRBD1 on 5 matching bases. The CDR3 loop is CATSPGTRDEKLFF. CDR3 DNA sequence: TGTGCCACCAGCCCAGGGACGAGGGATGAAAAACTGTTTTTT.